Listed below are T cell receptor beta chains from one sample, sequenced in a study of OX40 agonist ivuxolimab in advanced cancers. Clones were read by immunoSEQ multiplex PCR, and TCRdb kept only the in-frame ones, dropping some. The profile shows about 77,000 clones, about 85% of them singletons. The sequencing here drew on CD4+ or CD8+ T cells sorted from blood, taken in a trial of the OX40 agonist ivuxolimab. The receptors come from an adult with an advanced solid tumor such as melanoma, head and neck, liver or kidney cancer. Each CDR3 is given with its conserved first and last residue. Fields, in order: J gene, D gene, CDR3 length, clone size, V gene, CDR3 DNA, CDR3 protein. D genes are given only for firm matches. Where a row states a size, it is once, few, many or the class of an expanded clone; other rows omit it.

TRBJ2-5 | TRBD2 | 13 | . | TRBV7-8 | TGTGCCAGCAGTAGCGGGAGTAAAGAGACCCAGTACTTC | CASSSGSKETQYF
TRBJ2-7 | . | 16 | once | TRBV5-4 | TGCGCCAGCAGCCAAGTTGTGGGAGTCATTTCTCTCGAGCAGTACTTC | CASSQVVGVISLEQYF
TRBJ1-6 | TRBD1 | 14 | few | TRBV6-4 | TGTGCCAGCAGTACCGACAGGGAAGGTTCACCCCTCCACTTT | CASSTDREGSPLHF
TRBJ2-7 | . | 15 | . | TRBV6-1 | TGTGCCAGCAGTGGGACCGGGACGGGGGCCTACGAGCAGTACTTC | CASSGTGTGAYEQYF
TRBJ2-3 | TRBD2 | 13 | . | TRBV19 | TGTGCCAGTAGGCTAGCGGGCTCAGATACGCAGTATTTT | CASRLAGSDTQYF
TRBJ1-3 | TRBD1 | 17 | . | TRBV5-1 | TGCGCCAGCAGCGCGAGGGACAGCTCAGTTTCTGGAAACACCATATATTTT | CASSARDSSVSGNTIYF
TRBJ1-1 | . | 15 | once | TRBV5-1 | TGCGCCAGCAGCTTGGTTGGAGGGGTAAACACTGAAGCTTTCTTT | CASSLVGGVNTEAFF
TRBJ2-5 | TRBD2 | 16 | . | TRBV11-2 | TGTGCCAGCAGTCTGCGAACCGGACTAGCGGGAGAGACCCAGTACTTC | CASSLRTGLAGETQYF
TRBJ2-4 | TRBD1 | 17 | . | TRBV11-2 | TGTGCCAGCAGCCCCCGGACAGGGGGAATAGCCAAAAACATTCAGTACTTC | CASSPRTGGIAKNIQYF
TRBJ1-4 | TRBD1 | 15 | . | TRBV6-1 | TGTGCCAGCAGTGATCAACAGGGGGCCAACGAAAAACTGTTTTTT | CASSDQQGANEKLFF
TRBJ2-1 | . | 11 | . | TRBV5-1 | TGCGCCAGCAGCTTGGGAAATGAGCAGTTCTTC | CASSLGNEQFF
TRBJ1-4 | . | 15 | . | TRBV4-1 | TGCGCCAGCAGCCAAGCGGGGACGGGTAATGAAAAACTGTTTTTT | CASSQAGTGNEKLFF
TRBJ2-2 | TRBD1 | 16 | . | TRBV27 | TGTGCCAGCAGTTTGACAGGGGGCACGGGCACCGGGGAGCTGTTTTTT | CASSLTGGTGTGELFF
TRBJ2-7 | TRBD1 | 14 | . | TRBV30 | TGTGCCTGGAGTGCGGGACAGGGGGCCTACGAGCAGTACTTC | CAWSAGQGAYEQYF
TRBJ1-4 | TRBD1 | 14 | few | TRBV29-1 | TGCAGCGTGGGAGGACAGGGAGGGCGCGAAAAACTGTTTTTT | CSVGGQGGREKLFF
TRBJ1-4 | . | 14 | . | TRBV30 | TGTGCCTGGAGCCAACAGAGTACAGCCTCAAAAACCTATTTT | CAWSQQSTASKTYF
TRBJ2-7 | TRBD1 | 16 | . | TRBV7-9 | TGTGCCAGCAGCTCGAGCCTCCCGGGACAGAGGCTCGAGCAGTACTTC | CASSSSLPGQRLEQYF
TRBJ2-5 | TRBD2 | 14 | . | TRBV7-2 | TGTGCCAGCAGCTACCGACTAGCGGAAGAGACCCAGTACTTC | CASSYRLAEETQYF
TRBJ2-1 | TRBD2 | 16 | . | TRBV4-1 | TGCGCCAGCAGCCAAGATCAAGCGGGGACTTACAATGAGCAGTTCTTC | CASSQDQAGTYNEQFF
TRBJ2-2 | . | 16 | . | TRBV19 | TGTGCCAGTAGTCTAAGGGCTATCCTGAACACCGGGGAGCTGTTTTTT | CASSLRAILNTGELFF
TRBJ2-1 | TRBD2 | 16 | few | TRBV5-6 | TGTGCCAGCAGCTTGGAGGGCGGGAGGGCCAGTTTAGTGCAGTTCTTC | CASSLEGGRASLVQFF
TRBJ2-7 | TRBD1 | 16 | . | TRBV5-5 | TGTGCCAGCAGCTTGTACAGCCGGGACAGGGGATACGAGCAGTACTTC | CASSLYSRDRGYEQYF
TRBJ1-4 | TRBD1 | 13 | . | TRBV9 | TGTGCCAGCAGCGCGACAGGGTTTGAAAAACTGTTTTTT | CASSATGFEKLFF
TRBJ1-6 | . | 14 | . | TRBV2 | TGTGCCAGCATTTCAGGGACAAGGAATTCACCCCTCCACTTT | CASISGTRNSPLHF
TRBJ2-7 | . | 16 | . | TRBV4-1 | TGCGCCAGCAGCCTTCCATTTAGCGTCAGGGGAAAGAAGCAGTACTTC | CASSLPFSVRGKKQYF
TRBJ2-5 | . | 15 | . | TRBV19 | TGTGCCAGTAGTACGGGACACGGTCAGGGTGTGACCCAGTACTTC | CASSTGHGQGVTQYF
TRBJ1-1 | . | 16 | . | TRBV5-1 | TGCGCCAGCAGCTTGATCTCCGGGTACTCAAGATCTGAAGCTTTCTTT | CASSLISGYSRSEAFF
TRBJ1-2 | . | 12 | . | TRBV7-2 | TGTGCCAGCAGCATACAGGGATATGGCTACACCTTC | CASSIQGYGYTF
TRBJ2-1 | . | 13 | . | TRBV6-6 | TGTGCCAGCAGTCAACAGGGATACAATGAGCAGTTCTTC | CASSQQGYNEQFF
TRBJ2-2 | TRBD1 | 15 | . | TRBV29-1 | TGCAGCGTTGAAGCGGGACAGGGTAGCACCGGGGAGCTGTTTTTT | CSVEAGQGSTGELFF
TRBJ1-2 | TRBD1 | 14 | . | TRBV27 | TGTGCCAGCACCTCCGGGGACAGGGGGGATGGCTACACCTTC | CASTSGDRGDGYTF
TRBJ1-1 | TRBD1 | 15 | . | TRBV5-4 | TGTGCCAGCAGCTTGGGACAGGGGCTGAACACTGAAGCTTTCTTT | CASSLGQGLNTEAFF
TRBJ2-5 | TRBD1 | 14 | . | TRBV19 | TGTGCCAGTAGTAGGGCAAACAGGGGACAGACCCAGTACTTC | CASSRANRGQTQYF
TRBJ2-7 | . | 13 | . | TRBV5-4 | TGTGCCAGCAGCTTGGAGCTTGACTACGAGCAGTACTTC | CASSLELDYEQYF
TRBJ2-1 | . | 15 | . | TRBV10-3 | TGTGCCATCTCTTCCGGGCGAGGTTCCTACAATGAGCAGTTCTTC | CAISSGRGSYNEQFF
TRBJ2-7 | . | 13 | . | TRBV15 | TGTGCCACCAGCAGAGATGGACACGACGAGCAGTACTTC | CATSRDGHDEQYF
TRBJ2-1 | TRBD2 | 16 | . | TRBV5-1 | TGCGCCAGCAGCCCTGGGACGGGACTAGCGATGAATGAGCAGTTCTTC | CASSPGTGLAMNEQFF
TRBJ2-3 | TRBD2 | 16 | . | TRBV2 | TGTGCCAGCAGTGATGGGCGGGGGGCACGCACAGATACGCAGTATTTT | CASSDGRGARTDTQYF
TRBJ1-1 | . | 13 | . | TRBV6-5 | TGTGCCAGCAGTTACTCAAGGAACACTGAAGCTTTCTTT | CASSYSRNTEAFF
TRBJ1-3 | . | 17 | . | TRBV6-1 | TGTGCCAGCAGTGAAATTGTGACAGCAACCTCTGGAAACACCATATATTTT | CASSEIVTATSGNTIYF
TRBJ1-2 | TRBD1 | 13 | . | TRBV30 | TGTGCCTGGAGGGGGACAGACGGACATGGCTACACCTTC | CAWRGTDGHGYTF
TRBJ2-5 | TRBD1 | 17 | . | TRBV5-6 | TGTGCCAGCAGCTCACCGGGACAGGGGGCGTTTCGAGAGACCCGGTACTTC | CASSSPGQGAFRETRYF
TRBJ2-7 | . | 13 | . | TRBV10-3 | TGTGCCATCAGCGACCGGGACCCCTACGAGCAGTACTTC | CAISDRDPYEQYF
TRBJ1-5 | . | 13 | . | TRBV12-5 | TGTGGTGGGGGGAGGGGAATGCGCCAGCCCCAGCATTTT | CGGGRGMRQPQHF
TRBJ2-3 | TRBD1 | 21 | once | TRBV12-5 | TGTGCTAGTGGTTTGGCCAGCAGGGGATTGAGGGGGCGTGAGGTCCCAGATACGCAGTATTTT | CASGLASRGLRGREVPDTQYF
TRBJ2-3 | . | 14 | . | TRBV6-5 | TGTGCCAGCAGTCCCGGGACCAGCAGGGATACGCAGTATTTT | CASSPGTSRDTQYF
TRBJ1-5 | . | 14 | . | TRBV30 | TGTGCCTGGGGTGCGGAGAATAGCAATCAGCCCCAGCATTTT | CAWGAENSNQPQHF
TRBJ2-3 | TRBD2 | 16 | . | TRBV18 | TGTGCCAGCTCACCACCCTCGCGGGAGTGGACAGATACGCAGTATTTT | CASSPPSREWTDTQYF
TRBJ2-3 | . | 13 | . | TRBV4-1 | TGCGCCAGCAGCCAAGAACTTCAGGATACGCAGTATTTT | CASSQELQDTQYF
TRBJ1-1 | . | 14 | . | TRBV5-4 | TGTGCCAGCAGCCCCACGGGGGGGCGGACTGAAGCTTTCTTT | CASSPTGGRTEAFF
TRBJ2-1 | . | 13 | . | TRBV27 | TGTGCCACCCGCAGGGCAGTTAACAATGAGCAGTTCTTC | CATRRAVNNEQFF
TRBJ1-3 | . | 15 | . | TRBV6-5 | TGTGCCAGCAGTTACTTCAGGGGATCTGGAAACACCATATATTTT | CASSYFRGSGNTIYF
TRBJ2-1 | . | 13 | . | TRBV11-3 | TGTGCCAGCAGCACACTAGTTAGCGATGAGCAGTTCTTC | CASSTLVSDEQFF